Listed below are T cell receptor beta chains from one sample, sequenced in a study of T cells in Graves' hyperthyroidism and ophthalmopathy. TCRdb called the multiplex PCR reads again in MiXCR, with one record for every CDR3 protein. The sample includes under 350,000 distinct CDR3 sequences, 21% of them seen just once. The sequenced sample consisted of blood. These receptor sequences come from a woman aged 45-65 years with Graves' hyperthyroidism. Each CDR3 is given with its conserved first and last residue. A D gene is named only where the DNA matches it firmly. Clone size is stated in some rows and not others, as once, few, many or a class when expanded.

abundance,j_gene,v_gene,d_gene,CDR3nt,CDR3aa
NA,TRBJ2-5,TRBV5-6,NA,TGTGCCAGCAGCTTGGGGGTGAACGGGGAGACCCAGTACTTC,CASSLGVNGETQYF
few,TRBJ1-5,TRBV27,NA,TGTGCCAGCAGTCGGGCAGGCAATCAGCCCCAGCATTTT,CASSRAGNQPQHF
many,TRBJ2-5,TRBV15,TRBD1,TGTGCCACCAGCCCTGACAGGGGGGGAGAGACCCAGTACTTC,CATSPDRGGETQYF
few,TRBJ2-7,TRBV24-1,NA,TGTGCCACCAGTGATTCGTCGGGACAAGTCTACGAGCAGCACTTC,CATSDSSGQVYEQHF
many,TRBJ2-2,TRBV28,TRBD2,TGTGCCAGCAGTTCCCAAGTAGCGGGATACACCGGGGAGCTGTTTTTT,CASSSQVAGYTGELFF
few,TRBJ2-3,TRBV7-2,TRBD2,TGTGCCAGCAGCTTATGGGGGGGACTAGCGGGAGATACGCAGTATTTT,CASSLWGGLAGDTQYF
NA,TRBJ2-5,TRBV3-1,NA,TGTGCCAGCAACACCCGAGGGGGGGAGACCCAGTACTTC,CASNTRGGETQYF
many,TRBJ2-7,TRBV5-1,TRBD1,TGCGCCAGCAGCATGGACAGGGGTAGATACGAGCAGTACTTC,CASSMDRGRYEQYF
NA,TRBJ2-1,TRBV7-6,NA,TGTGCCAGCAGCCCGTTAGGGGGGGGGGCCGCCAATGAGCAGTTCTTC,CASSPLGGGAANEQFF
many,TRBJ2-2,TRBV2,NA,TGTGCCAGCAGGACCCTTAACACCGGGGAGCTGTTTTTT,CASRTLNTGELFF
NA,TRBJ2-7,TRBV9,TRBD2,TGTGCCAGCAGCCCGCACGGACTAGCGGGAGACGAGCAGTACTTC,CASSPHGLAGDEQYF
many,TRBJ2-7,TRBV7-9,TRBD1,TGTGCCAGCAGCCGGCCTACAGGGGGCATCTACGAGCAGTACTTC,CASSRPTGGIYEQYF
many,TRBJ2-7,TRBV7-9,TRBD1,TGTGCCAGCAGCCCCGGGACAGGGTACAGGTACGAGCAGTACTTC,CASSPGTGYRYEQYF
few,TRBJ2-2,TRBV12-3/TRBV12-4,NA,TGTGCCAGCAGTTTCGGGGTCAGCACCGGGGAGCTGTTTTTT,CASSFGVSTGELFF
NA,TRBJ1-1,TRBV19,NA,TGTGCCAGTGCAACAGGGATGAACACTGAAGCTTTCTTT,CASATGMNTEAFF
many,TRBJ1-4,TRBV11-2,NA,TGTGCCAGCAGCTTAGTCGGGGCGAATGAAAAACTGTTTTTT,CASSLVGANEKLFF
many,TRBJ2-7,TRBV20-1,NA,TGCAGTGCTTCCAAATGGGACTTTTCCTACGAGCAGTACTTC,CSASKWDFSYEQYF
many,TRBJ2-2,TRBV18,NA,TGTGCCAGCTCACCACAGGAGCCTGCCCCCGGGGAGCTGTTTTTT,CASSPQEPAPGELFF
once,TRBJ2-5,TRBV3-1,NA,TGTGCCAGCAGCCAAGGGGGGGCACCTCAAGAGACCCAGTACTTC,CASSQGGAPQETQYF
NA,TRBJ2-5,TRBV6-9,NA,TGTGCCAGCAGTTCACAGAGGCGCAGGGAGACCCAGTACTTC,CASSSQRRRETQYF
once,TRBJ2-7,TRBV10-2,NA,TGCGCCGCTGGGGGGGGCCGAGCCTACGAGCAGTACTTC,CAAGGGRAYEQYF
NA,TRBJ2-7,TRBV20-1,NA,TGCAGTGCTAGAGATAAGAGCCCCCGCGAGCAGTACTTC,CSARDKSPREQYF
few,TRBJ2-5,TRBV7-8,TRBD1,TGTGCCAGCGGGACAGGGGCGGAGACCCAGTACTTC,CASGTGAETQYF
NA,TRBJ1-2,TRBV11-2,NA,TGTGCCAGCAGCCACAACGACAGATTTAACTATGGCTACACCTTC,CASSHNDRFNYGYTF
NA,TRBJ1-5,TRBV10-3,NA,TGTGCCATCAGGGCCGGGACTAGCAATCAGCCCCAGCATTTT,CAIRAGTSNQPQHF
many,TRBJ2-3,TRBV12-3/TRBV12-4,TRBD2,TGTGCCAGCAGTCCAGCGGGGGGCTTCACAGATACGCAGTATTTT,CASSPAGGFTDTQYF
many,TRBJ2-7,TRBV2,NA,TGTGCCAGCAGCGACCCAGTCGAGCAGTACTTC,CASSDPVEQYF
NA,TRBJ2-2,TRBV5-5,TRBD2,TGTGCCAGCAGCTTCATCACGGGAGGTACCGGGGAGCTGTTTTTT,CASSFITGGTGELFF
many,TRBJ2-2,TRBV28,TRBD2,TGTGCCAGCACTCCCCCACCCACTAGCGGGAAAACCGGGGAGCTGTTTTTT,CASTPPPTSGKTGELFF
NA,TRBJ2-5,TRBV5-4,TRBD2,TGTGCCAGCAGCTTCAGGACTAGCGGGAGTTCTGGGACCCAGTACTTC,CASSFRTSGSSGTQYF
NA,TRBJ1-2,TRBV3-1,NA,TGTGCCAGCAGCCAGAGGGGGGATTGGGGCTACACCTTC,CASSQRGDWGYTF
NA,TRBJ2-7,TRBV29-1,TRBD1,TGCAGCGCTGAAGAAGGCCGGGACAGTTCCTACGAGCAGTACTTC,CSAEEGRDSSYEQYF
many,TRBJ2-7,TRBV2,NA,TGTGCCAGCAGTGAGCAGGGAACGTCCTACGAGCAGTACTTC,CASSEQGTSYEQYF
many,TRBJ1-2,TRBV6-5,TRBD1,TGTGCCAGCAGTTTGGACAGGGGGAACTATGGCTACACCTTC,CASSLDRGNYGYTF
NA,TRBJ2-7,TRBV7-2,NA,TGTGCCAGCAGCTCGCAGGGTACCTGGAACTACGAGCAGTACTTC,CASSSQGTWNYEQYF
many,TRBJ1-1,TRBV28,NA,TGTGCCAGCAGCGTCATCCAGGGCGGGGTTGAAGCTTTCTTT,CASSVIQGGVEAFF
NA,TRBJ2-1,TRBV25-1,NA,TGTGCCAGCAGTGTGGCAGACACTTTCCCCTACAATGAGCAGTTCTTC,CASSVADTFPYNEQFF
NA,TRBJ2-3,TRBV3-1,NA,TGTGCCAGCAGCGGGGCCACAGATACGCAGTATTTT,CASSGATDTQYF
NA,TRBJ1-6,TRBV19,NA,TGTGCCAGTAGTCCTAGAACGGGACATCATAATTCACCCCTCCACTTT,CASSPRTGHHNSPLHF
many,TRBJ1-2,TRBV2,NA,TGTGCCAGCATAAGGACAGAGACTAACTATGGCTACACCTTC,CASIRTETNYGYTF
many,TRBJ2-3,TRBV11-3,TRBD2,TGTGCCAGCAGCTTAGGGGAGCGGGAGATAACGGATACGCAGTATTTT,CASSLGEREITDTQYF
many,TRBJ1-6,TRBV6-6,NA,TGTGCCAGCAGTTACGGGGGGGCAGGTAATTCACCCCTCCACTTT,CASSYGGAGNSPLHF
many,TRBJ1-1,TRBV30,TRBD1,TGTGCCTGGAAAGTACAGGGGAGGCCTGAAGCTTTCTTT,CAWKVQGRPEAFF